This T cell receptor beta chain was sequenced during a study of human versus mouse CDR3 diversity and MHC coevolution. Whole-study context: Between about 0.6 x 10^7 and 1.6 x 10^7 valid reads came from each sample. General study points: Among all groups, most of the three human donors showed least clonal inequality. By iCHAO1, human TCR beta clonotypes numbered some 1.6 million, the most.

Measured with immunoSEQ multiplex PCR; TCRdb has only the in-frame clones, and not every one. The repertoire holds more than 55,000 clones, with 94% as singletons. The germline V gene encodes CDR1 SGHTA and CDR2 FQGNSA. Trimming removed 5 bases from V and 1 base from J, with 12 bases in between. The CDR3 is 15 residues long. Comment on this clone: Its matching antigen is unknown.

The clonotype was recovered from a person in their sixties in good health. Sequencing was done on a sample of naive CD4+ T cells from blood. Subset of the sample: CD45RO-negative CD62L-positive naive CD4 T cells. This sequence joins TRBV7-2 and TRBJ2-1; D not resolved. CDR3 amino acids: CASSPEVSSYNEQFF. Here the CDR3 DNA reads TGTGCCAGCAGCCCCGAGGTTTCATCCTACAATGAGCAGTTCTTC.